A selection of T cell receptor beta chains follows, all from one sample in a study of a mutant IDH1 vaccine in newly diagnosed glioma. TCRdb's copy holds only in-frame clones and misses some; the assay was immunoSEQ multiplex PCR. The sample shows nearly 55,000 clones, 84% of them seen only once. No cognate antigen is known for these TCRs. This specimen was PBMCs, taken from a glioma patient whose treatment included an IDH1 peptide vaccine. These receptors were collected from a woman aged 18-29 years with glioma. Each CDR3 is given with its conserved first and last residue. A D gene is named only where the DNA matches it firmly. Clone size appears in some rows only: once, few, many, or a class for an expanded clone.

d_gene	j_gene	abundance	v_gene	CDR3nt	CDR3aa
-	TRBJ1-3	-	TRBV9	TGTGCCAGCAGCGTAGAAGGCAGTAGCTCTGGAAACACCATATATTTT	CASSVEGSSSGNTIYF
TRBD1	TRBJ1-2	-	TRBV7-2	TGTGCCAGCAGCTTAGGGGGGACAGGGACGGGCGGCTACACCTTC	CASSLGGTGTGGYTF
-	TRBJ1-5	-	TRBV30	TGTGCCTGGAGTGGGGGGTTGGATCAGCCCCAGCATTTT	CAWSGGLDQPQHF
TRBD2	TRBJ2-5	-	TRBV19	TGTGCCAGTAGTCGTACTAGCGGGAGGTCAGAGACCCAGTACTTC	CASSRTSGRSETQYF
TRBD1	TRBJ1-1	-	TRBV4-3	TGCGCCAGCAGCCACACGACAGGGCTGGACACTGAAGCTTTCTTT	CASSHTTGLDTEAFF
-	TRBJ2-7	-	TRBV6-1	TGTGCCAGCAGAAGGTCGAGGGACTACGAGCAGTACTTC	CASRRSRDYEQYF
-	TRBJ1-5	-	TRBV7-2	TGTGCCAGCAGCCCCGGGACATCGTTCAATCAGCCCCAGCATTTT	CASSPGTSFNQPQHF
-	TRBJ1-5	few	TRBV14	TGTGCCAGCAGCCAGAGGGCCGGTCAGCCCCAGCATTTT	CASSQRAGQPQHF
TRBD1	TRBJ1-5	once	TRBV28	TGTGCCAGCAGTTTATCCCGACAGGGTTGGCAGCCCCAGCATTTT	CASSLSRQGWQPQHF
-	TRBJ2-7	-	TRBV5-1	TGCGCCAGCAGATTAGGACAGACACAATCCTACGAGCAGTACTTC	CASRLGQTQSYEQYF
TRBD1	TRBJ1-2	-	TRBV12-5	TGTGCTAGTGGCCGCCGGGACAGGGGAGTGGAGGACTATGGCTACACCTTC	CASGRRDRGVEDYGYTF
-	TRBJ2-7	once	TRBV27	TGTGCCAGCAGTTTATCTGGAGGACAGAGCTACGAGCAGTACTTC	CASSLSGGQSYEQYF